The next 25 T cell receptor beta chains were all read from a single sample in a study of tumor-infiltrating lymphocytes in primary liver carcinoma. From 450 to 600 ng total RNA, TCR beta cDNA was generated with a primer in the constant region. Construction of TCR beta libraries relied on three successive nested multiplex PCR rounds employing slightly modified ARM-PCR. TRBV1-TRBV30 forward and Cbeta reverse primers drove the first two roughly 10-cycle rounds. TCRdb re-analysed the multiplex PCR reads in MiXCR, keeping a single row per CDR3 protein. Of 100,000 to 150,000 distinct CDR3 sequences detected, approximately 64% appear once; the ten largest clones hold about 8%. Unsorted bulk tissue, about 17-34 mg of it, served as the source for co-extraction of RNA and DNA. Sample: liver tumor tissue from sampling region 3. The subset: tumor region T3, left-lateral pole. The receptors come from a woman in her fifties or sixties with primary liver carcinoma and hepatitis B virus infection.

V is TRBV11-3 and J is TRBJ2-7; 11 bases fit TRBD2. Germline V gives CDR1 SGHNT, CDR2 YENEEA. Germline trimming cut 4 bases from V and 4 bases from J; bases unmatched to any gene: 12. This CDR3 spans 17 amino acids. The chain's CDR3 is CASSSLGLAEGPYEQYF. The CDR3 coding sequence is TGTGCCAGCAGCTCACTGGGACTAGCGGAGGGCCCATACGAGCAGTACTTC.

Points on this clonotype: A junction end diverges from the germline sequence, so it may reflect a read error. The chain couples TRBV11-2 to TRBJ1-5, with no clear D. The germline V gene has CDR1 SGHAT and CDR2 FQNNGV. The CDR3 sequence is 13 residues long. This chain's CDR3 is CASSLEPVSSQHF. CDR3 coding DNA: TGTGCCAGCAGCCTAGAACCAGTATCGTCCCAGCATTTT.

Of note for this clonotype: A much larger clone sits a single nucleotide away, making a read error possible. This chain connects TRBV29-1 to TRBJ2-5; D may be TRBD1 (6 bases). This CDR3 spans 13 amino acids. CDR1 and CDR2 (germline): SQVTM, ANQGSEA. V was clipped by 7 bases and J by 4 bases, with 16 bases between them. The CDR3 sequence: CSAEETGRETQYF. The CDR3 coding sequence is TGCAGCGCTGAGGAAACAGGGAGAGAGACCCAGTACTTC.

The table lists this clonotype with many counts. The genes are TRBV12-3 or TRBV12-4 and TRBJ2-7; D is possibly TRBD2 (7 bases). V gave up 3 bases and J gave up 6 bases, with 15 bases separating them. CDR3 length: 14 residues. CDR3 in amino acids: CASSFPRGRGEQYF. The CDR3 coding sequence is TGTGCCAGCAGTTTCCCGAGGGGGAGGGGCGAGCAGTACTTC.

This clonotype has at least ten counts. The chain has TRBV7-8 and TRBJ1-3; tentatively, D is TRBD1 (6 bases). Germline CDR1 reads SGHVS; CDR2 reads FQNEAQ. The length of the CDR3 is 17 residues. V was clipped by 0 bases and J by 0 bases, with 12 bases between them. The CDR3 DNA follows: TGTGCCAGCAGCTTAGCGTTTCGGGGGGCCTCTGGAAACACCATATATTTT. Encoded protein: CASSLAFRGASGNTIYF.

As concerns this clonotype: Given a much more abundant clone one base away, this may be a read error. J is TRBJ2-7 and V is TRBV5-1, with 10 bases aligning to TRBD1. CDR1 and CDR2 from the germline V gene are SGHRS and YFSETQ. CDR3 size: 15 residues. The CDR3 here is CPSSATTGGLREQYF. The CDR3 bases are TGCCCCAGCAGCGCCACGACAGGGGGCTTAAGGGAGCAGTACTTC. The full variable domain, with the rest looked up from reference TRBV5-1 and TRBJ2-7, is KAGVTQTPRYLIKTRGQQVTLSCSPISGHRSVSWYQQTPGQGLQFLFEYFSETQRNKGNFPGRFSGRQFSNSRSEMNVSTLELGDSALYLCPSSATTGGLREQYFGPGTRLTVT.

Worth noting for this clonotype: Mismatch with germline at one junction end may stem from a read error. This rearrangement joins TRBV11-2 to TRBJ2-2, with D possibly called TRBD1 or TRBD2 (7 bases each). CDR1 SGHAT and CDR2 FQNNGV come from the germline V gene. This CDR3 spans 15 amino acids. The CDR3 DNA reads as TGTACCATCAGCGCCCGACAGGGAGGGACCGGGGAGTTGTTTTTT. Amino acids: CTISARQGGTGELFF.

Remarks on this clonotype: This could be a read error, since a much larger clone is one nucleotide away. The CDR3 DNA is TGTGCCAGCACTTTCACGGGTAGTAGGGATACGCAGTATTTT. Amino acid sequence: CASTFTGSRDTQYF. V usage is TRBV28 and J usage is TRBJ2-3; D is uncertain. This CDR3 contains 14 residues. Trimming left V 7 bases short and J 6 bases short, with 17 bases between. CDR1 and CDR2 from the germline V gene are MDHEN and SYDVKM. The full variable domain, completed using reference TRBV28 and TRBJ2-3, is DVKVTQSSRYLVKRTGEKVFLECVQDMDHENMFWYRQDPGLGLRLIYFSYDVKMKEKGDIPEGYSVSREKKERFSLILESASTNQTSMYLCASTFTGSRDTQYFGPGTRLTVL.

As concerns this clonotype: Just one base apart from a much larger clone, this may be a read error. J is TRBJ2-1 and V is TRBV10-3; 8 positions agree with TRBD2. This CDR3 is 17 amino acids long. Germline loops: CDR1 ENHRY, CDR2 SYGVKD. The CDR3 DNA sequence: TGTGCCATCAGTGAGTCTGAGCGGGAGAGCTCCTGCAATGAGCAGTTCTTC. Translation: CAISESERESSCNEQFF.

This clonotype was seen many times. This chain uses TRBV29-1 with TRBJ2-2, with D tentatively TRBD2 (6 bases). Germline values: CDR1 SQVTM, CDR2 ANQGSEA. The V gene lost 6 bases and the J gene lost 0 bases, with 17 bases spanning the gap. The CDR3 totals 16 residues. Here the CDR3 reads CSVASGSGANTGELFF. The CDR3 coding sequence is TGCAGCGTGGCTTCGGGTTCGGGGGCGAACACCGGGGAGCTGTTTTTT.

This clonotype was picked up many times. The chain recombines TRBV20-1 with TRBJ2-1; no clear D gene. The CDR3 sequence is 14 residues long. Germline V lookup: CDR1 DFQATT, CDR2 SNEGSKA (reference sequence). V shed 1 base and J shed 4 bases, with 11 bases lying between them. CDR3 residues: CSARARSGYNEQFF. The DNA for the CDR3 is TGCAGTGCTAGAGCTAGGTCTGGGTACAATGAGCAGTTCTTC.

The sample holds many counts of this clonotype. The chain carries TRBV12-3 or TRBV12-4 and TRBJ2-7; TRBD1 agrees at 9 bases. V shed 4 bases and J 5 bases; nucleotides not matched to a gene: 9. The CDR3 is 15 amino acids. The CDR3 DNA reads TGTGCCAGCAGTTATCCCCACCGGGACAGGGACGAGCAGTACTTC. It codes for CASSYPHRDRDEQYF.

For this clonotype: Here the CDR3 omits its conserved ending phenylalanine or tryptophan, so a read error is the likely source. This chain connects TRBV6-1 to TRBJ1-1, with D hard to call. Germline lookup yields CDR1 MNHNS and CDR2 SASEGT. Deletions cut 4 bases from V and 4 bases from J, with 7 bases between. The CDR3 runs 12 residues. CDR3 in DNA: TGTGCCAGCAGTGCGGGGTCCACTGAAGCTTTCTTA. It translates to CASSAGSTEAFL.

Of note for this clonotype: One end of the junction is discordant with germline, which a read error may explain. V is TRBV30 and J is TRBJ1-2; D is undetermined. Per germline, CDR1 GTSNPN and CDR2 SVGIG (reference sequence). The CDR3 extends over 12 amino acids. The DNA for the CDR3 is TGCGCCTGGTCCTTAGCTGACTATGGCTACACCTTC. The encoded protein is CAWSLADYGYTF.

In this sample, this clonotype turned up many times. The genes are TRBV6-2 or TRBV6-3 and TRBJ2-7, with D possibly TRBD2 on 6 matching bases. CDR1 is MNHEY and CDR2 is SVGEGT in the germline V gene. V was pared by 4 bases and J by 6 bases, with 7 bases between. CDR3 size: 11 residues. The CDR3 DNA is TGTGCCAGCAGTTCGGGGGTCGAGCAGTACTTC. Its protein is CASSSGVEQYF.

With respect to this clonotype: A read error may produce the germline difference seen at one junction end. The chain combines TRBV11-3 with TRBJ2-1; 11 bases line up with TRBD2. This CDR3 is built from 15 residues. CDR1 SGHNT and CDR2 YENEEA come from the germline V gene. CDR3 in amino acids: CASNLLAGDYYEQLF. The DNA for the CDR3 is TGTGCCAGCAACTTACTAGCGGGGGATTACTATGAGCAGCTCTTC.

The genes are TRBV12-3 or TRBV12-4 and TRBJ1-5; no reliable D call. The CDR3 sequence is 14 residues long. Trimming pared 6 bases from V and 3 bases from J, leaving 12 bases between. The CDR3 coding sequence is TGTGCCAGCAGGCCTGACGGGGACAATCAGCCCCAGCATTTT. It translates to CASRPDGDNQPQHF.

In regard to this clonotype: This may come from a read error, since a much larger clone is one base off. This chain uses TRBV6-6 with TRBJ2-3; D gene unclear. The CDR3 contains 14 residues. Germline values: CDR1 MNHNY, CDR2 SVGAGI (reference sequence). The CDR3, as DNA: TGTGCCAGCAGTTACTCTGCAAGCACAGATACGCGGTATTTT. Translated: CASSYSASTDTRYF.

As to this clonotype: A single base separates this from a much larger clone, so it may be a read error. This chain joins TRBV5-6 and TRBJ2-7; 7 nucleotides agree with TRBD1. Germline CDR1 is SGHDT and CDR2 is YYEEEE. This CDR3 has 13 residues. CDR3 sequence (DNA): TGTGCCAACAGCTTGGACAGGCTCGGCGAGCAGTACTTC. Translating gives CANSLDRLGEQYF.

This clonotype was seen many times. The J gene is TRBJ1-4, the V gene TRBV29-1; D is perhaps TRBD1 (6 bases). The V gene lost 7 bases and the J gene lost 3 bases, with 12 bases spanning the gap. The CDR3 is made up of 13 amino acids. Germline V CDR1 and CDR2: SQVTM, ANQGSEA. CDR3 in amino acids: CSATGIANEKLFF. The CDR3 DNA sequence: TGCAGCGCTACAGGGATAGCTAATGAAAAACTGTTTTTT.

As for this clonotype: Compared with germline, one end of the junction differs, possibly owing to a read error. The chain carries TRBV6-1 and TRBJ2-6, with 10 bases lining up with TRBD1. CDR3 size: 15 residues. Germline loops: CDR1 MNHNS, CDR2 SASEGT. DNA of the CDR3: TGTGCCAGCAGTGGACAGGGGGCTGGAGCCAACGTCCTGACTTTC. This codes for CASSGQGAGANVLTF.

The chain joins TRBV29-1 to TRBJ2-1; TRBD2 aligns across 10 bases. CDR1 SQVTM and CDR2 ANQGSEA come from the germline V gene. This CDR3 is built from 14 residues. Trimming at V came to 6 bases and at J to 7 bases, leaving 9 bases not matched to a gene. CDR3 in DNA: TGCAGCGTCAGCCCTAGCGGGGGCTATAATGAGCAGTTCTTC. Protein: CSVSPSGGYNEQFF.

As to this clonotype: Being one base from a much bigger clone, this may be a read error. The gene calls are TRBV5-6 and TRBJ2-5; a possible D gene is TRBD1 (5 bases). CDR3 length equals 16 residues. Per germline, CDR1 SGHDT and CDR2 YYEEEE. As DNA, the CDR3 is TGTGCCAGCAGCTTTCCCCAGGGAACGGTAGAAGAGACCCAGCACTTC. Residues: CASSFPQGTVEETQHF.

This chain joins TRBV20-1 and TRBJ2-2; the D call may be TRBD1 or TRBD2 (5 bases each). V lost 0 bases and J 3 bases, leaving 14 bases between the germline ends. The CDR3 extends over 16 amino acids. Germline V gives CDR1 DFQATT, CDR2 SNEGSKA (reference sequence). CDR3 region: CSARDNKRGDTGELFF. The CDR3 region has the DNA TGCAGTGCTAGAGATAACAAGAGGGGAGACACCGGGGAGCTGTTTTTT.

Note on this clonotype: A read error is possible here, since a much larger clone lies one base away. The CDR3 sequence: CASSLRTGSDGEAFF. The DNA for the CDR3 is TGTGCCAGCAGCTTGAGAACAGGGTCAGATGGTGAAGCTTTCTTT. The chain joins TRBV5-4 to TRBJ1-1, with D perhaps matching TRBD1 (6 bases). V was trimmed by 1 base and J by 7 bases, leaving 17 bases between them. The CDR3 length is 15 residues. CDR1 is SGHNT, CDR2 YYREEE, per germline (reference sequence).